This entry lists 14 T cell receptor beta chains sequenced from one sample in a study of CD8 T cells in ankylosing spondylitis. Each CDR3 protein is one row after TCRdb ran MiXCR on the 5' RACE reads. In the table there are 150,000 to 200,000 distinct CDR3 sequences, about a third of which are singletons. Sequencing was done on a sample of synovial fluid, either unsorted or a sorted T cell fraction (not recorded which). These TCRs come from a male donor with ankylosing spondylitis.

This clonotype has just a few counts. The chain uses TRBV6-6 and TRBJ1-1; D is unclear. The CDR3 spans 13 residues. Germline V CDR1 and CDR2: MNHNY, SVGAGI (reference sequence). V lost 7 bases and J 0 bases, leaving 9 bases between the germline ends. The CDR3 sequence is CASIKQVNTEAFF. The CDR3 DNA reads TGTGCCAGCATTAAGCAGGTGAACACTGAAGCTTTCTTT.

A few counts support this clonotype. The chain joins TRBV20-1 to TRBJ2-1, with D tentatively TRBD1 or TRBD2 (5 bases each). The CDR3 contains 16 residues. Trimming left V 0 bases short and J 0 bases short, with 12 bases between. Germline loops: CDR1 DFQATT, CDR2 SNEGSKA (reference sequence). This chain's CDR3 is CSARDRGVSSYNEQFF. Written as DNA, the CDR3 is TGCAGTGCTAGAGATCGGGGCGTGAGCTCCTACAATGAGCAGTTCTTC.

The chain employs TRBV20-1 and TRBJ2-7, with a tentative D call TRBD1 (6 bases). V shed 3 bases and J shed 9 bases, with 18 bases lying between them. CDR1 is DFQATT, CDR2 SNEGSKA, per germline (reference sequence). The CDR3 runs to 13 residues. Here the CDR3 DNA reads TGCAGTGCTAGCCCTCTGACAGGTACGGGGCAGTACTTC. Its translation is CSASPLTGTGQYF.

The V and J genes are TRBV25-1 and TRBJ2-5, with 7 nucleotides matching TRBD2. V lost 8 bases to trimming and J lost 4 bases; unmatched junction nucleotides: 7. Germline CDR1 reads MGHDK; CDR2 reads SYGVNS. There are 13 residues in the CDR3. The CDR3 DNA reads TGTGCCAGCGGTGTAGCGGGTTTAGAGACCCAGTACTTC. Translation gives CASGVAGLETQYF.

The V call is TRBV6-1, the J call TRBJ1-5, with a possible D match to TRBD1 (5 bases). The CDR3 consists of 15 residues. The germline V and J ends were trimmed by 6 bases and 0 bases, with 12 bases remaining between them. The germline CDR1 and CDR2 sequences are MNHNS and SASEGT. The CDR3 sequence: CASRLLDSSNQPQHF. The CDR3 nucleotides are TGTGCCAGCAGGCTCCTTGACAGTAGCAATCAGCCCCAGCATTTT.

This clonotype was seen a handful of times. This chain joins TRBV28 and TRBJ1-1; D perhaps matches TRBD1 (5 bases). V lost 2 bases and J lost 2, with 24 bases in between. Germline assignment: CDR1 MDHEN and CDR2 SYDVKM. The CDR3 runs to 19 residues. The CDR3 here is CASSLIGRGLGRENTEAFF. CDR3 bases: TGTGCCAGCAGTTTAATCGGACGGGGCCTGGGCCGCGAAAACACTGAAGCTTTCTTT.

This clonotype was detected only a few times. The J gene is TRBJ2-3, the V gene TRBV27, with 8 bases that match TRBD1. CDR3 length equals 15 residues. CDR1 and CDR2 from the germline V gene are MNHEY and SMNVEV (reference sequence). V lost 3 bases and J lost 0; bases outside the gene matches: 2. CDR3 coding DNA: TGTGCCAGCAGTTTGGACAGGGTTAGCACAGATACGCAGTATTTT. It specifies CASSLDRVSTDTQYF.

This clonotype was observed at least ten times. The chain recombines TRBV20-1 with TRBJ2-1, with D possibly being TRBD1 or TRBD2 (5 bases each). The CDR3 has 15 residues. V lost 2 bases and J 7 bases, leaving 18 bases between the germline ends. Germline V gene data show CDR1 as DFQATT and CDR2 as SNEGSKA (reference sequence). CDR3 protein: CSARSLGTPGNEQFF. DNA for the CDR3: TGCAGTGCTAGATCCTTAGGGACCCCTGGGAATGAGCAGTTCTTC.

This clonotype was seen ten or more times. The chain employs TRBV20-1 and TRBJ1-5, with D tentatively TRBD1 (6 bases). The V end was cut by 0 bases, the J end by 2 bases, with 11 bases between. This CDR3 is 15 amino acids long. Germline CDR1 DFQATT, CDR2 SNEGSKA (reference sequence). As DNA, the CDR3 is TGCAGTGCTAGAGATGGAGGGGGGGGCAATCAGCCCCAGCATTTT. It encodes CSARDGGGGNQPQHF.

The chain is built from TRBV12-3 or TRBV12-4 and TRBJ1-2, with TRBD1 identical over 8 bases. The CDR3 spans 15 residues. V shed 2 bases and J 5 bases; nucleotides not matched to a gene: 7. In DNA form, the CDR3 reads TGTGCCAGCAGTTTATCCGGGACAGGTACTTATGGCTACACCTTC. Amino acids: CASSLSGTGTYGYTF.

Many counts were recorded for this clonotype. The chain has TRBV12-3 or TRBV12-4 and TRBJ2-1; 12 positions agree with TRBD2. J was trimmed by 4 bases and V by 6 bases; bases with no gene match: 4. This CDR3 region has 15 residues. CDR3 residues: CASRATSGGYNEQFF. The DNA for the CDR3 is TGTGCCAGCAGGGCGACTAGCGGGGGATACAATGAGCAGTTCTTC.

This rearrangement joins TRBV12-3 or TRBV12-4 to TRBJ2-1, with D unclear. V lost 6 bases and J 0 bases, leaving 12 bases between the germline ends. This CDR3 spans 15 amino acids. CDR3 DNA sequence: TGTGCCAGCAGCAACCCAGGACGCTCCTACAATGAGCAGTTCTTC. Protein sequence: CASSNPGRSYNEQFF.

The chain links TRBV24-1 to TRBJ2-1, with 9 bases identical to TRBD2. The CDR3 loop spans 16 amino acids. The V and J ends lost 1 base and 9 bases, in that order; junction bases with no gene match: 9. CDR1 is KGHDR, CDR2 SFDVKD, per germline. The CDR3: CATSDFSAGGRSEQFF. The CDR3 DNA sequence: TGTGCCACCAGTGATTTTAGTGCGGGAGGGCGGAGTGAGCAGTTCTTC.

The V call is TRBV14, the J call TRBJ1-2; no clear D gene. V was clipped by 1 base and J by 3 bases, with 9 bases between them. Germline-derived CDR1 and CDR2 are SGHDN and FVKESK. This CDR3 is built from 14 residues. The CDR3 reads CASSQVLNYYGYTF. As DNA, the CDR3 is TGTGCCAGCAGCCAAGTCCTCAACTACTATGGCTACACCTTC.